This TCR beta chain was found in a study of cytotoxic CD8 clonotypes in ibrutinib-treated CLL. Study results and caveats: Baseline clonality exceeded age-matched healthy donors and tracked circulating CD8+ T-cell counts.

Trimming removed 5 bases from V and 1 base from J, with 14 bases in between. From germline, CDR1 is MNHEY and CDR2 SMNVEV (reference sequence). The CDR3 sequence is 15 residues long. Sequencing was designed to attain a depth spanning 1 in 200,000 to 1 in 1 million T cells. Clones were sequenced by immunoSEQ multiplex PCR, and TCRdb holds only the in-frame ones, with some missing. The sample lists some 150,000 clones, approximately 77% occurring once. To note about this clone: What it binds is not known.

The receptor comes from a human donor with chronic lymphocytic leukemia. The specimen was PBMCs, collected after 12 months of ibrutinib treatment. The chain employs TRBV27 and TRBJ2-5, with D perhaps matching TRBD1 (6 bases). Written as DNA, the CDR3 is TGTGCCAGCAGTCTTACCGGGACACCCCAAGAGACCCAGTACTTC. It specifies CASSLTGTPQETQYF.